This T cell receptor (beta chain) is drawn from a study of beta chain features in type 1 diabetes. Findings of the study overall: TCRB CDR3 length was moderately but significantly reduced in all four CD4+ subsets of Type 1 diabetes patients. Patients' naive, central memory and regulatory TCRB repertoires appeared more alike than those of healthy donors. VDJ junctions sequenced from type 1 diabetes patients showed fewer insertions and more deletions.

CD45RO/CCR7/CD25/CD127/CD95/CD27 sorting isolated CD4+ naive, central memory, regulatory and stem cell-like memory cells. The authors obtained over 98% purity in all sorted populations. Turning to this clone: Its antigen is unknown.

Per germline, CDR1 SGHTA and CDR2 FQGNSA. V dropped 5 bases and J dropped 5 bases, with 9 bases sitting between them. This CDR3 is 12 amino acids long. Expressed TCRB transcripts were sequenced, since all the RNA that had been isolated was reverse transcribed. The table came from immunoSEQ multiplex PCR; TCRdb's copy has only in-frame clones and leaves some out. The sample has 130,000 or so clones, around 8.8% seen once. This receptor was obtained from a man younger than 40 with type 1 diabetes. The chain joins TRBV7-2 to TRBJ1-2, with D perhaps matching TRBD1 (6 bases). Specimen: central memory CD4+ T cells from blood. CDR3 coding DNA: TGTGCCAGCAGCGTACAGGGTTATGGCTACACCTTC. Translation gives CASSVQGYGYTF.